Below are 12 T cell receptor beta chains sequenced from a single sample in a study of Graves' ophthalmopathy and Graves' hyperthyroidism. RNA transcripts were the source from which TCR beta CDR3 regions were amplified. First-round RT-PCR used HTBI primers; second-round multiplex PCR followed. TCRdb analysed the multiplex PCR reads with MiXCR anew, one entry per CDR3 protein. This sample has under 350,000 distinct CDR3 sequences, with about a sixth found just once. The sequenced material came from peripheral blood. The receptors here all came from an adult man with Graves' ophthalmopathy.

This clonotype was found many times. The rearrangement uses TRBV7-9 and TRBJ1-1, with TRBD1 matching 7 bases. J was trimmed by 0 bases and V by 4 bases; bases with no gene match: 5. Germline lookup yields CDR1 SEHNR and CDR2 FQNEAQ (reference sequence). The CDR3 has 15 amino acids. DNA of the CDR3: TGTGCCAGCAGCTGGCCGGGACAGCTGAACACTGAAGCTTTCTTT. Residues: CASSWPGQLNTEAFF. Looking up the rest from reference TRBV7-9 and TRBJ1-1 gives the full variable domain: DTGVSQNPRHKITKRGQNVTFRCDPISEHNRLYWYRQTLGQGPEFLTYFQNEAQLEKSRLLSDRFSAERPKGSFSTLEIQRTEQGDSAMYLCASSWPGQLNTEAFFGQGTRLTVV.

This clonotype was detected ten times or more. The V call is TRBV20-1, the J call TRBJ1-2; D call uncertain. This CDR3 contains 12 residues. CDR1 is DFQATT and CDR2 is SNEGSKA in the germline V gene (reference sequence). V dropped 5 bases and J dropped 2 bases, with 9 bases sitting between them. This CDR3 reads CSARPVNYGYTF. The DNA of the CDR3 is TGCAGTGCTCGACCAGTGAACTATGGCTACACCTTC.

This clonotype came up many times. The chain employs TRBV28 and TRBJ1-6, with a weak D call TRBD1 (5 bases). Trimming removed 6 bases at V and 4 bases at J, with 10 bases between. Germline lookup yields CDR1 MDHEN and CDR2 SYDVKM. The CDR3 is 14 residues long. Here the CDR3 reads CASRTEGYNSPLHF. The DNA for the CDR3 is TGTGCCAGCAGAACTGAGGGGTATAATTCACCCCTCCACTTT.

The V call is TRBV27, the J call TRBJ2-7; no clear D gene. V dropped 2 bases and J dropped 0 bases, with 14 bases sitting between them. The CDR3 sequence is 16 residues long. Germline V CDR1 and CDR2: MNHEY, SMNVEV (reference sequence). The chain's CDR3 is CASSLNGRESSYEQYF. CDR3 DNA sequence: TGTGCCAGCAGTTTAAACGGACGCGAAAGCTCCTACGAGCAGTACTTC.

This clonotype has a count of ten or more. The chain has TRBV11-2 and TRBJ2-5; TRBD2 agrees at 9 bases. The CDR3 runs 15 residues. CDR1 and CDR2 (germline): SGHAT, FQNNGV. Trimming at V came to 3 bases and at J to 4 bases, leaving 6 bases not matched to a gene. The DNA of the CDR3 is TGTGCCAGCAGCTTCTCGGATAGCGGGAGAGAGACCCAGTACTTC. This translates into CASSFSDSGRETQYF.

This clonotype occurred once. This chain joins TRBV16 and TRBJ1-1; 7 bases are shared with TRBD1. J gave up 5 bases and V 7 bases, and 7 bases lay outside the gene matches. This CDR3 spans 13 amino acids. Germline CDR1 reads KGHSY; CDR2 reads FQNENV. CDR3 residues: CASKTGVGTEAFF. The CDR3 DNA follows: TGTGCCAGCAAAACAGGGGTGGGGACTGAAGCTTTCTTT.

This clonotype has a count of ten or more. V gene TRBV27 combines with J gene TRBJ1-3; perhaps TRBD1 as D (6 bases). The CDR3 is 18 amino acids. CDR1 and CDR2 from the germline V gene are MNHEY and SMNVEV (reference sequence). Trimming removed 2 bases from V and 4 bases from J, with 21 bases in between. The CDR3 DNA reads as TGTGCCAGCAGTTTAAAGAGCCCCGGGGCAGGGACAGGAAACACCATATATTTT. It specifies CASSLKSPGAGTGNTIYF.

This clonotype was detected many times. This rearrangement joins TRBV7-6 to TRBJ1-2; weak D call: TRBD1 (5 bases). The germline V gene has CDR1 SGHVS and CDR2 FNYEAQ. V was cut by 0 bases and J by 4 bases, with 6 bases left in between. This CDR3 region has 13 residues. Here the CDR3 reads CASSLATGYGYTF. The CDR3, as DNA: TGTGCCAGCAGCTTAGCTACAGGCTATGGCTACACCTTC.

The table lists this clonotype with many counts. CDR3 residues: CASTASRSLNTEAFF. As DNA, the CDR3 is TGTGCCAGCACCGCAAGCCGGTCTCTGAACACTGAAGCTTTCTTT. J is TRBJ1-1 and V is TRBV6-1; no reliable D call. V was trimmed by 7 bases and J by 0 bases, leaving 15 bases between them. The CDR3 is 15 amino acids. Looked up from germline, CDR1 is MNHNS and CDR2 is SASEGT.

The table lists this clonotype with many counts. This sequence joins TRBV6-5 and TRBJ1-5; possible D gene TRBD1, 6 bases. The CDR3 is 13 amino acids. Trimming took off 3 bases at V and 4 bases at J, with 7 bases between the two ends. Germline values: CDR1 MNHEY, CDR2 SVGAGI. CDR3 amino acids: CASSYTGNQPQHF. In nucleotides, the CDR3 is TGTGCCAGCAGTTATACAGGGAATCAGCCCCAGCATTTT.

This clonotype was detected ten times or more. In nucleotides, the CDR3 is TGTGCCAGCAGCTTAGCGGGGGCGCTTCCCCAAGAGACCCAGTACTTC. This gives the protein CASSLAGALPQETQYF. The rearrangement joins TRBV11-2 to TRBJ2-5; D might be TRBD1 or TRBD2, each matching 6 bases. This CDR3 comprises 16 residues. Germline CDR1 reads SGHAT; CDR2 reads FQNNGV. Trimming stripped 1 base from V and 1 base from J, with 13 bases between.

This clonotype occurred many times. This chain joins TRBV7-9 and TRBJ2-7; D is ambiguous. This CDR3 region has 15 residues. CDR1 is SEHNR and CDR2 is FQNEAQ in the germline V gene (reference sequence). Trimming removed 4 bases at V and 3 bases at J, with 16 bases between. The CDR3 loop is CASSSVLRGDYEQYF. DNA for the CDR3: TGTGCCAGCAGCTCCGTACTACGAGGAGACTACGAGCAGTACTTC.